This T cell receptor beta chain emerged from a study of T cell responses to AZD1222 COVID-19 vaccine. Sequencing used immunoSEQ multiplex PCR; TCRdb keeps in-frame clones, though not all of them. The repertoire holds roughly 270,000 clones, with almost 95% as singletons. This CDR3 comprises 15 residues. Germline-derived CDR1 and CDR2 are SGHRS and YFSETQ. V was cut by 0 bases and J by 2 bases, with 12 bases left in between. The TCR was taken from an adult who received the AZD1222 COVID-19 vaccine. The sample here was peripheral blood, taken 28 days after the second AZD1222 dose. This rearrangement joins TRBV5-1 to TRBJ2-7, with unresolved D. In DNA form, the CDR3 reads TGCGCCAGCAGCTTGGGGACGGCTTCCCCCTACGAGCAGTACTTC. Its translation: CASSLGTASPYEQYF.